Listed here are 21 T cell receptor beta chains from one sample, sequenced in a study of cytomegalovirus exposure and HLA in healthy donors. The PCR was carried out with 60 Vbeta primers and 13 Jbeta primers. Method: immunoSEQ multiplex PCR; TCRdb's copy keeps in-frame clones and lacks some. Among approximately 120,000 clones, around 68% were seen once, and the ten largest hold approximately 3.8%. The source material was PBMCs. Receptor source: a man aged 40-49 years in good health and CMV-seropositive.

In DNA, the CDR3 is TGTGCCAGTTCCGGGACAGGGAGGGAGACCCAGTACTTC. Encoded protein: CASSGTGRETQYF. The chain is built from TRBV6-1 and TRBJ2-5; 9 bases fit TRBD1. The V and J ends lost 9 bases and 5 bases, in that order; junction bases with no gene match: 7. This CDR3 is built from 13 residues. The germline V gene has CDR1 MNHNS and CDR2 SASEGT.

The chain links TRBV7-2 to TRBJ2-7, with D perhaps TRBD1 (5 bases). This CDR3 comprises 15 residues. CDR1 is SGHTA and CDR2 is FQGNSA in the germline V gene. The germline V and J ends were trimmed by 1 base and 0 bases, with 10 bases remaining between them. CDR3 in amino acids: CASSLGQGSSYEQYF. CDR3 sequence (DNA): TGTGCCAGCAGCTTAGGCCAGGGCAGCTCCTACGAGCAGTACTTC.

The rearrangement links TRBV28 to TRBJ2-1; TRBD2 aligns across 11 bases. The CDR3 runs to 18 residues. Germline V gene lookup returns CDR1 MDHEN and CDR2 SYDVKM. V dropped 5 bases and J dropped 3; count of bases not matched to a gene: 12. The CDR3: CASSTPGTSGSVYNEQFF. The CDR3 DNA reads as TGTGCCAGCAGTACACCCGGGACTAGCGGTTCGGTCTACAATGAGCAGTTCTTC.

Only one count was recorded for this clone. CDR3 DNA: TGTGCCAGCAGCTTAGGGAACAGGGGGAAAGAGACCCAGTACTTC. It codes for CASSLGNRGKETQYF. The chain uses TRBV7-6 and TRBJ2-5, with 8 bases lining up with TRBD1. Germline CDR1 and CDR2: SGHVS and FNYEAQ. The CDR3 length is 15 residues. J gave up 3 bases and V 1 base, and 4 bases lay outside the gene matches. Full variable domain (outside the CDR3, taken from reference TRBV7-6 and TRBJ2-5): GAGVSQSPRYKVTKRGQDVALRCDPISGHVSLYWYRQALGQGPEFLTYFNYEAQQDKSGLPNDRFSAERPEGSISTLTIQRTEQRDSAMYRCASSLGNRGKETQYFGPGTRLLVL.

The rearrangement links TRBV4-1 to TRBJ2-7; a weak D match, TRBD2 (5 bases). The germline gives CDR1 MGHRA, CDR2 YSYEKL. CDR3 size: 15 residues. Trimming shortened V by 0 bases and J by 3 bases, and 12 bases separated the two germline ends. CDR3 residues: CASSQDGGSRYEQYF. CDR3 DNA: TGCGCCAGCAGCCAAGATGGAGGATCTCGCTACGAGCAGTACTTC.

This clone was counted a few times. Here the CDR3 reads CASSFGSSGNTIYF. The DNA of the CDR3 is TGTGCCAGCAGCTTTGGCAGCTCTGGAAACACCATATATTTT. The chain employs TRBV11-2 and TRBJ1-3; D remains unclear. CDR3 length: 14 residues. Germline V gene sequence: CDR1 SGHAT, CDR2 FQNNGV. Trimming cost V 3 bases and J 0 bases, with 6 bases left between them.

V gene TRBV11-2 combines with J gene TRBJ1-2, with 9 bases aligning to TRBD1. The germline V gene has CDR1 SGHAT and CDR2 FQNNGV. Trimming removed 1 base from V and 0 bases from J; junction bases left unmatched: 9. The CDR3 spans 18 residues. The CDR3 coding sequence is TGTGCCAGCAGCTTAGCCGTTAGCGGACAGGGGCCTAACTATGGCTACACCTTC. Residues: CASSLAVSGQGPNYGYTF.

The V gene is TRBV11-2, the J gene TRBJ2-2; TRBD1 aligns across 7 bases. Unmatched junction bases numbered 8, after V lost 5 bases and J lost 5 bases. Per germline, CDR1 SGHAT and CDR2 FQNNGV. The CDR3 totals 15 residues. CDR3: CASSMGQIFTGELFF. CDR3 DNA: TGTGCCAGCAGCATGGGACAGATCTTTACCGGGGAGCTGTTTTTT.

The chain links TRBV4-1 to TRBJ2-1; TRBD2 agrees at 16 bases. The CDR3 has 16 residues. Germline V gene lookup returns CDR1 MGHRA and CDR2 YSYEKL. J was trimmed by 10 bases and V by 5 bases; bases with no gene match: 8. This CDR3 is CASSWGLAGGPGEQFF. CDR3 nucleotide sequence: TGCGCCAGCAGCTGGGGACTAGCGGGAGGGCCGGGGGAGCAGTTCTTC.

The chain recombines TRBV5-1 with TRBJ2-1; D unresolved. This CDR3 is 17 amino acids long. Trimming stripped 5 bases from V and 5 bases from J, with 23 bases between. Germline V gives CDR1 SGHRS, CDR2 YFSETQ. CDR3 bases: TGCGCCAGCAGGCTCGTAGGAGTGTCCTCATTTGACAATGAGCAGTTCTTC. Protein product: CASRLVGVSSFDNEQFF.

In this sample, this clone turned up once. The rearrangement uses TRBV19 and TRBJ2-1; TRBD1 is a possible D gene (6 bases). The CDR3 is 15 residues long. Germline CDR1 reads LNHDA; CDR2 reads SQIVND (reference sequence). V lost 5 bases to trimming and J lost 6 bases, with 17 bases between them. The CDR3 DNA sequence: TGTGCCAGTAGTTCACAGGGCGATTGGGGCAATGAGCAGTTCTTC. Translation gives CASSSQGDWGNEQFF.

This chain joins TRBV2 and TRBJ1-1; perhaps TRBD1 as D (6 bases). Germline CDR1 reads SNHLY; CDR2 reads FYNNEI. Between the trimmed V and J ends, which lost 3 bases and 0 bases, there was a span of 14 bases. The CDR3 has 16 amino acids. In DNA form, the CDR3 reads TGTGCCAGCAGTGACCGGGACAAAAGGTTGAACACTGAAGCTTTCTTT. This codes for CASSDRDKRLNTEAFF.

This clone was detected a few times. The CDR3 here is CASSPSGGNTGELFF. CDR3 in DNA: TGTGCCAGCAGCCCTAGCGGGGGGAACACCGGGGAGCTGTTTTTT. The chain recombines TRBV9 with TRBJ2-2; 10 bases are a match to TRBD2. The CDR3 runs 15 residues. Per germline, CDR1 SGDLS and CDR2 YYNGEE. V shed 4 bases and J 1 base; nucleotides not matched to a gene: 1.

This clone occurred a few times. V gene TRBV14 combines with J gene TRBJ2-7, with 10 bases that match TRBD2. Trimming removed 4 bases from V and 8 bases from J; junction bases left unmatched: 14. The CDR3 has 16 residues. From germline, CDR1 is SGHDN and CDR2 FVKESK. CDR3 region: CASSLNEREGRSKQYF. The CDR3 bases are TGTGCCAGCAGCCTTAACGAGCGGGAGGGCCGTTCCAAGCAGTACTTC.

V is TRBV6-1 and J is TRBJ2-1, with no clear D. Germline CDR1 and CDR2: MNHNS and SASEGT. This CDR3 spans 12 amino acids. The ends were cut back, 5 bases at V and 7 bases at J, with 9 bases in the middle. CDR3 loop: CASSPSRNEQFF. The CDR3 nucleotides read TGTGCCAGCAGTCCTTCGCGTAATGAGCAGTTCTTC.

This clone was seen only once. The J gene is TRBJ1-6, the V gene TRBV7-2; D not resolved. CDR3 length: 15 residues. V dropped 4 bases and J dropped 0 bases, with 7 bases sitting between them. The V gene's germline CDR1 is SGHTA and CDR2 FQGNSA. CDR3 bases: TGTGCCAGCAGCTCACGGAGCTCCTATAATTCACCCCTCCACTTT. It specifies CASSSRSSYNSPLHF.

The genes are TRBV25-1 and TRBJ2-1, with D perhaps TRBD2 (7 bases). Germline CDR1 is MGHDK and CDR2 is SYGVNS. V was pared by 3 bases and J by 10 bases, with 19 bases between. CDR3 size: 15 residues. CDR3 in amino acids: CASSERGWGGREQFF. The CDR3, as DNA: TGTGCCAGCAGTGAGAGGGGGTGGGGGGGTCGAGAGCAGTTCTTC. The complete variable domain, with remaining parts taken from reference TRBV25-1 and TRBJ2-1, reads EADIYQTPRYLVIGTGKKITLECSQTMGHDKMYWYQQDPGMELHLIHYSYGVNSTEKGDLSSESTVSRIRTEHFPLTLESARPSHTSQYLCASSERGWGGREQFFGPGTRLTVL.

This chain joins TRBV2 and TRBJ2-5; D perhaps matches TRBD1 (5 bases). V dropped 7 bases and J dropped 0 bases, with 12 bases sitting between them. This CDR3 contains 14 residues. Germline-derived CDR1 and CDR2 are SNHLY and FYNNEI. The CDR3 coding sequence is TGTGCCAGCATATACAGGTTCGACCAAGAGACCCAGTACTTC. It yields the protein CASIYRFDQETQYF.

The chain uses TRBV18 and TRBJ2-1, with 9 nucleotides matching TRBD2. J lost 2 bases, V lost 6 bases, and 11 bases had no gene match. Germline lookup yields CDR1 KGHSH and CDR2 LQKENI. There are 17 residues in the CDR3. The CDR3 spells CASSPVLAGGTYNEQFF. The CDR3 region has the DNA TGTGCCAGCTCGCCAGTGTTGGCGGGGGGGACCTACAATGAGCAGTTCTTC.

This rearrangement joins TRBV15 to TRBJ2-7; a weak D match, TRBD1 (6 bases). There are 13 residues in the CDR3. The V end lost 3 bases, the J end lost 4 bases, and 10 bases lay between the germline ends. Germline V gene data show CDR1 as LNHNV and CDR2 as YYDKDF (reference sequence). CDR3 sequence (DNA): TGTGCCACCAGCAGCAGGACAGAATACGAGCAGTACTTC. It translates to CATSSRTEYEQYF.

This chain connects TRBV19 to TRBJ2-2; the match to TRBD2 covers 8 bases. Germline-derived CDR1 and CDR2 are LNHDA and SQIVND (reference sequence). The CDR3 sequence is 16 residues long. The ends lost 5 bases at V and 4 bases at J; junction bases unmatched: 9. The CDR3 spells CASSGRRGASTGELFF. The CDR3 nucleotides read TGTGCCAGTAGTGGGCGGCGGGGGGCCAGCACCGGGGAGCTGTTTTTT.